The 32 T cell receptor beta chains below all came from one sample that was sequenced in a study of PD-1 blockade in classical Hodgkin lymphoma. Repertoires were generated with immunoSEQ multiplex PCR, while TCRdb's copy carries only in-frame clones and drops some. The sample lists 70,000 or so clones; about two thirds were seen once. All patients experienced relapse after autologous stem cell transplantation, and brentuximab vedotin exposure was variable. The source material was peripheral blood mononuclear cells (PBMCs), sampled before the second cycle of nivolumab. The source of these receptors is a human donor with classical Hodgkin lymphoma.

This clone came up a few times. The chain carries TRBV30 and TRBJ1-1; 8 bases are a match to TRBD1. Per the germline V gene, CDR1 is GTSNPN and CDR2 is SVGIG (reference sequence). The ends lost 5 bases at V and 2 bases at J; junction bases unmatched: 4. The CDR3 spans 13 residues. CDR3: CAWDRGGNTEAFF. CDR3 in DNA: TGTGCCTGGGACAGGGGCGGAAACACTGAAGCTTTCTTT.

The genes are TRBV9 and TRBJ1-1, with D possibly being TRBD1 (6 bases). Germline V gene sequence: CDR1 SGDLS, CDR2 YYNGEE. The CDR3 runs to 16 residues. The germline V and J ends were trimmed by 0 bases and 5 bases, with 17 bases remaining between them. This CDR3 is CASSVGSGGRGTEAFF. Written as DNA, the CDR3 is TGTGCCAGCAGCGTAGGGAGTGGGGGCCGGGGGACTGAAGCTTTCTTT.

This clone was found a few times. J is TRBJ1-5 and V is TRBV28, with D hard to call. Trimming shortened V by 5 bases and J by 5 bases, and 13 bases separated the two germline ends. The CDR3 runs to 14 residues. Germline CDR1 MDHEN, CDR2 SYDVKM. The CDR3, as DNA: TGTGCCAGCAGTCACACCCCATTTGATCAGCCCCAGCATTTT. This translates into CASSHTPFDQPQHF.

V gene TRBV2 combines with J gene TRBJ2-1; TRBD1 aligns across 12 bases. The CDR3 runs 15 residues. Germline lookup yields CDR1 SNHLY and CDR2 FYNNEI. J was trimmed by 4 bases and V by 6 bases; bases with no gene match: 4. CDR3 DNA sequence: TGTGCCAGCAGGGGGACAGGGGGCGCGTACAATGAGCAGTTCTTC. Its protein is CASRGTGGAYNEQFF.

The chain joins TRBV5-1 to TRBJ2-5; D possibly corresponds to TRBD1 (6 bases). Trimming left V 5 bases short and J 4 bases short, with 12 bases between. The CDR3 spans 13 residues. Germline V gene lookup returns CDR1 SGHRS and CDR2 YFSETQ. The CDR3 here is CASSKAGAETQYF. The CDR3 region has the DNA TGCGCCAGCAGTAAGGCAGGGGCAGAGACCCAGTACTTC.

In this sample, this clone turned up a few times. This chain links TRBV7-9 with TRBJ1-5; D is undetermined. Germline V gives CDR1 SEHNR, CDR2 FQNEAQ (reference sequence). The CDR3 loop spans 12 amino acids. V was cut by 1 base and J by 6 bases, with 4 bases left in between. The CDR3 DNA follows: TGTGCCAGCAGCTTAGATTTTCAGCCCCAGCATTTT. Translating it yields CASSLDFQPQHF.

This clone was seen more than once but under ten times. This sequence joins TRBV18 and TRBJ2-7; D is ambiguous. There are 12 residues in the CDR3. The V and J ends lost 2 bases and 5 bases respectively, with 7 bases between them. CDR1 is KGHSH, CDR2 LQKENI, per germline. DNA of the CDR3: TGTGCCAGCTCACCAGACCTGGACGAGCAGTACTTC. This encodes CASSPDLDEQYF.

The V gene is TRBV5-6, the J gene TRBJ1-3; a weak D match, TRBD1 (6 bases). V was cut by 4 bases and J by 0 bases, with 14 bases left in between. Germline V gene lookup returns CDR1 SGHDT and CDR2 YYEEEE. This CDR3 has 16 amino acids. CDR3 residues: CASSPRGVISGNTIYF. The CDR3 DNA sequence: TGTGCCAGCAGCCCGAGGGGGGTAATCTCTGGAAACACCATATATTTT.

The J gene is TRBJ1-2, the V gene TRBV27; perhaps TRBD1 as D (5 bases). Trimming cost V 3 bases and J 4 bases, with 12 bases left between them. The germline V gene encodes CDR1 MNHEY and CDR2 SMNVEV (reference sequence). The CDR3 is made up of 14 amino acids. The CDR3 spells CASSLSQGTYGYTF. The DNA for the CDR3 is TGTGCCAGCAGTTTGTCCCAGGGTACCTATGGCTACACCTTC.

The chain couples TRBV11-2 to TRBJ2-1; no clear D. The CDR3 covers 13 residues. Trimming shortened V by 4 bases and J by 13 bases, and 17 bases separated the two germline ends. Germline lookup yields CDR1 SGHAT and CDR2 FQNNGV. CDR3 amino acids: CASSSRDPRPQFF. Written as DNA, the CDR3 is TGTGCCAGCAGCTCTAGAGACCCACGACCTCAGTTCTTC.

As for this clone: The junction and the germline gene differ at one end; a read error may be behind it. The chain joins TRBV7-8 to TRBJ2-3, with D possibly being TRBD1 (6 bases). CDR1 is SGHVS and CDR2 is FQNEAQ in the germline V gene. The CDR3 length is 13 residues. This chain's CDR3 is CASSLHGQISGDF. CDR3 coding DNA: TGTGCCAGCAGCCTCCACGGACAGATTTCAGGGGACTTT.

V gene TRBV2 combines with J gene TRBJ1-2; possible D gene TRBD1, 5 bases. The CDR3 is 13 amino acids. Trimming stripped 7 bases from V and 5 bases from J, with 14 bases between. Per the germline V gene, CDR1 is SNHLY and CDR2 is FYNNEI. CDR3 sequence: CASMGFGGYGYTF. CDR3 nucleotides: TGTGCCAGCATGGGATTCGGGGGGTATGGCTACACCTTC.

This chain links TRBV7-9 with TRBJ1-2; D is possibly TRBD1 (5 bases). Trimming cost V 6 bases and J 4 bases, with 18 bases left between them. Germline CDR1 and CDR2: SEHNR and FQNEAQ (reference sequence). The CDR3 totals 15 residues. The CDR3 region has the DNA TGTGCCAGCAGTACTCTCGGGGCCAGGCCCTATGGCTACACCTTC. Translating gives CASSTLGARPYGYTF.

In this sample, this clone turned up a few times. The CDR3 region is CASSQNRGGSTDTQYF. The CDR3 bases are TGTGCCAGCAGCCAGAACAGGGGCGGAAGCACAGATACGCAGTATTTT. This chain uses TRBV7-9 with TRBJ2-3; 7 bases line up with TRBD1. Per the germline V gene, CDR1 is SEHNR and CDR2 is FQNEAQ (reference sequence). The CDR3 has 16 amino acids. Losses at the gene ends were 5 bases for V and 0 bases for J; bases not matched to a gene: 8.

The genes are TRBV15 and TRBJ2-3; maybe TRBD1 (6 bases). V was clipped by 4 bases and J by 6 bases, with 17 bases between them. The CDR3 is 15 residues long. Germline V lookup: CDR1 LNHNV, CDR2 YYDKDF (reference sequence). In nucleotides, the CDR3 is TGTGCCACCAGCAACTCCCCAGGGGCCGGGGATACGCAGTATTTT. It specifies CATSNSPGAGDTQYF.

The chain joins TRBV9 to TRBJ2-1; 8 bases align to TRBD2. CDR1 is SGDLS, CDR2 YYNGEE, per germline. V gave up 3 bases and J gave up 4 bases; unmatched junction bases: 6. CDR3 length equals 15 residues. The CDR3 region has the DNA TGTGCCAGCAGCGGGGAGCGGGAGTCGTACAATGAGCAGTTCTTC. Translation: CASSGERESYNEQFF.

The chain uses TRBV5-1 and TRBJ2-7; D is perhaps TRBD2 (5 bases). With 3 bases removed from V and 2 bases from J, the gap between germline ends came to 9 bases. CDR1 is SGHRS and CDR2 is YFSETQ in the germline V gene. The CDR3 loop spans 13 amino acids. CDR3 sequence: CASSSTNAYEQYF. In DNA form, the CDR3 reads TGCGCCAGCAGCTCGACTAACGCCTACGAGCAGTACTTC.

J is TRBJ2-2 and V is TRBV10-3; D perhaps matches TRBD2 (5 bases). V dropped 3 bases and J dropped 4 bases, with 12 bases sitting between them. The CDR3 extends over 15 amino acids. Germline V gene data show CDR1 as ENHRY and CDR2 as SYGVKD. DNA for the CDR3: TGTGCCATCAGTGACGCAGGACTTTTCACCGGGGAGCTGTTTTTT. Translating it yields CAISDAGLFTGELFF.

A single count supports this clone. The chain employs TRBV7-9 and TRBJ1-2; D not resolved. V was pared by 2 bases and J by 8 bases, with 9 bases between. Germline CDR1 SEHNR, CDR2 FQNEAQ (reference sequence). The CDR3 sequence is 12 residues long. In DNA, the CDR3 is TGTGCCAGCAGCTTACTCGAAGAAGGCTACACCTTC. Its protein product is CASSLLEEGYTF.

The gene calls are TRBV9 and TRBJ2-1; perhaps TRBD2 as D (6 bases). The V gene lost 0 bases and the J gene lost 5 bases, with 12 bases spanning the gap. CDR3 length: 15 residues. CDR1 and CDR2 (germline): SGDLS, YYNGEE. The CDR3 is CASSVVEGTNNEQFF. The CDR3 coding sequence is TGTGCCAGCAGCGTAGTGGAGGGGACCAACAATGAGCAGTTCTTC.

The chain carries TRBV7-9 and TRBJ2-5, with D perhaps TRBD1 or TRBD2 (5 bases each). CDR1 is SEHNR and CDR2 is FQNEAQ in the germline V gene (reference sequence). V gave up 0 bases and J gave up 4 bases, with 9 bases separating them. CDR3 length: 14 amino acids. This CDR3 reads CASSLATGGETQYF. The DNA of the CDR3 is TGTGCCAGCAGCTTAGCGACTGGGGGAGAGACCCAGTACTTC.

This sequence joins TRBV7-9 and TRBJ1-2, with D hard to call. Trimming cost V 5 bases and J 1 base, with 17 bases left between them. The CDR3 sequence is 16 residues long. The V gene's germline CDR1 is SEHNR and CDR2 FQNEAQ (reference sequence). CDR3 residues: CASSPIAVSVNYGYTF. The CDR3 DNA follows: TGTGCCAGCAGCCCTATAGCGGTCAGCGTTAACTATGGCTACACCTTC.

This clone was detected a few times. J is TRBJ2-7 and V is TRBV7-9; D unresolved. CDR1 is SEHNR and CDR2 is FQNEAQ in the germline V gene (reference sequence). The germline V and J ends were trimmed by 4 bases and 4 bases, with 11 bases remaining between them. This CDR3 is 13 amino acids long. The CDR3 nucleotides read TGTGCCAGCAGCTCCGCTCTGAATTACGAGCAGTACTTC. Translated: CASSSALNYEQYF.

A remark on this clone: Other DNA sequences in this sample translate to the same CDR3. The gene calls are TRBV18 and TRBJ2-5; D not resolved. The CDR3 is 12 amino acids. Germline V CDR1 and CDR2: KGHSH, LQKENI. Trimming stripped 6 bases from V and 2 bases from J, with 7 bases between. CDR3: CASSLDQETQYF. The CDR3 nucleotides are TGTGCCAGCTCCCTCGATCAAGAGACCCAGTACTTC.

The chain has TRBV6-6 and TRBJ2-7; no reliable D call. This CDR3 has 13 amino acids. Germline CDR1 MNHNY, CDR2 SVGAGI (reference sequence). Trimming left V 0 bases short and J 6 bases short, with 9 bases between. For the CDR3, the DNA is TGTGCCAGCAGTTACTCACCTACAGTCGAGCAGTACTTC. Its protein product is CASSYSPTVEQYF.

The chain recombines TRBV30 with TRBJ2-7; 8 positions agree with TRBD2. Germline V CDR1 and CDR2: GTSNPN, SVGIG (reference sequence). CDR3 size: 14 residues. J lost 7 bases, V lost 5 bases, and 13 bases had no gene match. CDR3 in DNA: TGTGCCTGGTCCCAGCGGGAGTATTTGAGGGAGCAGTACTTC. This sequence encodes CAWSQREYLREQYF.

The gene calls are TRBV9 and TRBJ2-7, with D perhaps matching TRBD1 (6 bases). CDR1 is SGDLS, CDR2 YYNGEE, per germline. The CDR3 loop spans 14 amino acids. The germline V and J ends were trimmed by 0 bases and 6 bases, with 13 bases remaining between them. CDR3 sequence: CASSVEGGRSEQYF. CDR3 in DNA: TGTGCCAGCAGCGTAGAAGGGGGAAGGAGCGAGCAGTACTTC.

This chain links TRBV4-1 with TRBJ2-7; maybe TRBD1 (6 bases). Between the trimmed V and J ends, which lost 4 bases and 2 bases, there was a span of 9 bases. The CDR3 is 13 amino acids. Germline-derived CDR1 and CDR2 are MGHRA and YSYEKL. In DNA form, the CDR3 reads TGCGCCAGCAGCCCAGGGGTAACCTACGAGCAGTACTTC. Translation: CASSPGVTYEQYF.

Written as DNA, the CDR3 is TGTGCCAGCAGCCTTCGACAGGGGCAAGAGACCCAGTACTTC. The encoded protein is CASSLRQGQETQYF. The chain recombines TRBV7-9 with TRBJ2-5; 8 positions agree with TRBD1. V shed 5 bases and J 2 bases; nucleotides not matched to a gene: 4. The CDR3 loop spans 14 amino acids. Germline CDR1 and CDR2: SEHNR and FQNEAQ (reference sequence). Full variable domain (rest looked up from reference TRBV7-9 and TRBJ2-5): DTGVSQNPRHKITKRGQNVTFRCDPISEHNRLYWYRQTLGQGPEFLTYFQNEAQLEKSRLLSDRFSAERPKGSFSTLEIQRTEQGDSAMYLCASSLRQGQETQYFGPGTRLLVL.

The sample holds many counts of this clone. This chain links TRBV6-6 with TRBJ1-1, with no clear D. The CDR3 is made up of 13 amino acids. Trimming took 7 bases from V and 8 from J, leaving 17 bases between them. Germline V gives CDR1 MNHNY, CDR2 SVGAGI (reference sequence). CDR3 bases: TGTGCCAGCATTAGTGTTTGGGGTGCGGAAGCTTTCTTT. Translating it yields CASISVWGAEAFF.

CDR3 sequence (DNA): TGTGCCAGCAGCTTAGACAGGTTAGGTGGCTACACCTTC. Translated: CASSLDRLGGYTF. This chain uses TRBV5-4 with TRBJ1-2, with TRBD1 as a possible D gene (6 bases). The CDR3 is 13 amino acids. Germline-derived CDR1 and CDR2 are SGHNT and YYREEE (reference sequence). Trimming stripped 2 bases from V and 7 bases from J, with 12 bases between.

V gene TRBV28 combines with J gene TRBJ1-5; D is unclear. This CDR3 region has 15 residues. Looked up from germline, CDR1 is MDHEN and CDR2 is SYDVKM. The ends were cut back, 2 bases at V and 2 bases at J, with 10 bases in the middle. The CDR3 region is CASSLRLRRNQPQHF. In nucleotides, the CDR3 is TGTGCCAGCAGTTTACGTTTACGGCGCAATCAGCCCCAGCATTTT.